The sequence of this TCR beta chain was determined in a study of blood T cell repertoires in COVID-19. Study in general: The samples span acute and convalescent COVID-19 from the United States, Italy and Spain.

CDR1 and CDR2 from the germline V gene are SGHRS and YFSETQ. Unmatched junction bases numbered 3, after V lost 0 bases and J lost 4 bases. This CDR3 comprises 14 residues. Data came from immunoSEQ multiplex PCR; TCRdb stores just in-frame clones and leaves some out. The table includes over 200,000 clones, over 75% detected once. This receptor was taken from an older man with acute or convalescent COVID-19. The chain combines TRBV5-1 with TRBJ2-5; 7 bases map to TRBD1. Sequencing was done on a sample of peripheral blood. The CDR3 is CASSLAPGGETQYF. CDR3 nucleotides: TGCGCCAGCAGCTTGGCTCCAGGGGGAGAGACCCAGTACTTC.